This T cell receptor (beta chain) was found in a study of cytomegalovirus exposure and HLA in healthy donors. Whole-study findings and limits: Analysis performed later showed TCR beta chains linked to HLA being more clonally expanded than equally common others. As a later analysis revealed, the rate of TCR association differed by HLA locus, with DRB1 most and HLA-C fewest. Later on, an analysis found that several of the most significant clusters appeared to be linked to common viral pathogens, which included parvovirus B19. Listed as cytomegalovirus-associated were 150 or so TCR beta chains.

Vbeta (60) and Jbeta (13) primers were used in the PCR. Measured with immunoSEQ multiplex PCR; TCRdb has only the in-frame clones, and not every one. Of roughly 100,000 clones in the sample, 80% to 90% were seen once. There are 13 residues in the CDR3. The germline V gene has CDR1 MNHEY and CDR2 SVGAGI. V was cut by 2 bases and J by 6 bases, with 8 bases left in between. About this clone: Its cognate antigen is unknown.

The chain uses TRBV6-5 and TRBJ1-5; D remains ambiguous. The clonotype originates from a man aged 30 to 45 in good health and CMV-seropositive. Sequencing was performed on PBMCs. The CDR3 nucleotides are TGTGCCAGCAGTTACGCCCCGAGTCAGCCCCAGCATTTT. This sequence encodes CASSYAPSQPQHF.